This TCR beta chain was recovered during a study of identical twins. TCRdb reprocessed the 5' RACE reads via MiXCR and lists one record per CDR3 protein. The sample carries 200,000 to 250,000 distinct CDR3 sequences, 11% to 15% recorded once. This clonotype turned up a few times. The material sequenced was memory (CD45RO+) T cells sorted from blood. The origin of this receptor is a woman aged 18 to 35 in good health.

The CDR3 here is CSVERDRGSYEQYF. CDR3 bases: TGCAGCGTTGAGCGGGACAGGGGGAGCTACGAGCAGTACTTC. The gene calls are TRBV29-1 and TRBJ2-7; 11 bases align to TRBD1. This CDR3 region has 14 residues. Trimming took 3 bases from V and 3 from J; bases not matched to a gene: 4. The germline gives CDR1 SQVTM, CDR2 ANQGSEA.